The entry below gives a single T cell receptor (beta chain) sequence along with its context. This CDR3 is 14 amino acids long. Germline CDR1 reads SEHNR; CDR2 reads FQNEAQ (reference sequence). The sample originates from a study of T cells expressing NK-cell markers. TCRdb re-called the 5' RACE reads and catalogs CDR3 proteins one per entry, DNA excluded. The table gives some 110,000 distinct CDR3 sequences; the top ten clones make up around 20% of it. Material for sequencing was blood T cells: a sorted CD56 or NKG2C T cell subset, CD4+ or CD8+ T cells, or bulk PBMC T cells (not recorded which). The TCR comes from a woman between 18 and 69 years old in good health. The chain carries TRBV7-9 and TRBJ2-7; TCRdb outputs TRBD1, but without DNA this stays unchecked. This CDR3 is CASSLTQGNYEQYF.